This TCR beta chain was identified in a study of cytomegalovirus exposure and HLA in healthy donors. PCR employed 60 Vbeta and 13 Jbeta primers. Clones were sequenced by immunoSEQ multiplex PCR, and TCRdb holds only the in-frame ones, with some missing. The sample yields some 150,000 clones, around two thirds seen once. CDR3 length: 13 amino acids. Germline assignment: CDR1 SGHRS and CDR2 YFSETQ. The ends were cut back, 2 bases at V and 2 bases at J, with 7 bases in the middle. The sequencing input was PBMCs. This receptor was taken from a woman aged 55-70 years in good health and CMV-seropositive. V and J are TRBV5-1 and TRBJ2-5; tentatively, D is TRBD1 (6 bases). CDR3 sequence: CASSFQGQETQYF. CDR3 DNA sequence: TGCGCCAGCAGCTTCCAGGGGCAAGAGACCCAGTACTTC. The entire variable domain, with the rest obtained from reference TRBV5-1 and TRBJ2-5, is as follows: KAGVTQTPRYLIKTRGQQVTLSCSPISGHRSVSWYQQTPGQGLQFLFEYFSETQRNKGNFPGRFSGRQFSNSRSEMNVSTLELGDSALYLCASSFQGQETQYFGPGTRLLVL.